The clone carrying this T cell receptor (beta chain) came up once. The record originates from a study of T cells in Graves' hyperthyroidism and ophthalmopathy. Authors of the study amplified TCR beta CDR3 regions from RNA transcripts. First-round RT-PCR with HTBI primers amplified the TCR CDR3 region. TCRdb re-analysed the multiplex PCR reads in MiXCR, keeping a single row per CDR3 protein. This sample has 500,000 to 800,000 distinct CDR3 sequences, with 45% found just once. Per the germline V gene, CDR1 is SGHRS and CDR2 is YFSETQ. J was trimmed by 8 bases and V by 1 base; bases with no gene match: 6. The CDR3 covers 15 residues.

The material sequenced was peripheral blood or thyroid tissue (not recorded which). This TCR came from an adult man with Graves' disease, either hyperthyroidism or ophthalmopathy (not recorded which). This sequence joins TRBV5-1 and TRBJ1-4; 9 bases match TRBD1. In nucleotides, the CDR3 is TGCGCCAGCAGCTTGAACGGGACAGGGCTCGAAAAACTGTTTTTT. Translated: CASSLNGTGLEKLFF.